The clone carrying this TCR beta chain appeared once. This specimen comes from a study of PD-L1 blockade in urothelial cancer. Study-level background: Typically, measured as a median, blood samples had about 140,000 T cells.

CDR3 length: 15 residues. Trimming removed 6 bases at V and 4 bases at J, with 19 bases between. Germline values: CDR1 MNHNS, CDR2 SASEGT. The data were produced by immunoSEQ multiplex PCR, yet TCRdb's version contains in-frame clones alone and is incomplete. The sample has 70,000 or so clones, around four fifths seen once. The chain couples TRBV6-1 to TRBJ2-7; possible D gene TRBD2, 6 bases. The receptor's source is a man aged 70-80 years with urothelial cancer. This specimen consisted of PBMCs, obtained around atezolizumab (anti-PD-L1) treatment. For the CDR3, the DNA is TGTGCCAGCAGCCCGAACTCCGGAGGGCCTTACGAGCAGTACTTC. This gives the protein CASSPNSGGPYEQYF.